The clone carrying this TCR beta chain occurred many times. MiXCR was run by TCRdb on the 5' RACE reads, yielding one entry per CDR3 protein. The data show some 20,000 distinct CDR3 sequences, with more than 9% seen just once and about 20% held by the top ten. The data are from a study of neurological immune-mediated disorders. Trimming took off 5 bases at V and 5 bases at J, with 16 bases between the two ends. CDR1 and CDR2 from the germline V gene are SGHAT and FQNNGV. There are 15 residues in the CDR3. The chain combines TRBV11-2 with TRBJ2-1; tentative D call: TRBD2 (6 bases). The sample taken for sequencing was PBMCs. The receptor's source is an older woman with HTLV-1-associated myelopathy (HAM/TSP). CDR3: CASSPRAGGDNEQFF. CDR3 nucleotide sequence: TGTGCCAGCAGCCCCCGGGCCGGAGGGGACAATGAGCAGTTCTTC.